The T cell receptor beta chain described here comes from a study of blood T cell repertoires in COVID-19 (dated by TCRdb to about 2020). For the wider study: Collaborator samples came from the United States, Italy and Spain and covered acute and convalescent phases of COVID-19. The material from the prospective study consisted of cDNA or gDNA derived from T cells, B-cell-depleted T cells, or PBMCs. The dataset comprised deeply sampled blood TCRbeta repertoires from subjects exposed to, actively infected with, or recovered from COVID-19. The repertoires were released in a freely available public database intended as a resource for research on the immune response to SARS-CoV-2. The samples were drawn from the first 160 participants of the ongoing ImmuneRACE study and from over a thousand subjects provided by 6 global collaborators. Nearly every sample came with metadata listing a de-identified subject ID, COVID-19 status, age in years and sex. Where available, HLA class I and class II types were taken from metadata supplied by the sample provider and were not determined by assay-based typing.

As concerns this clone: Its antigen is not yet known. Nothing much larger sits one base from this clone, and base qualities are not available.

The immunoSEQ Assay, a bias-controlled multiplex PCR, was used to amplify TCRbeta CDR3 regions from genomic DNA. Per the source publication's procedure: The number of nucleated cells in each sample was estimated by amplification of reference gene primers within the assay. Sequence reads were collapsed and filtered to measure the absolute abundance of every unique TCRbeta CDR3 rearrangement. For each sample, productive Simpson clonality was calculated by taking the square root of Simpson's diversity index across productive rearrangements. TCRdb retrieved this table from immuneACCESS and kept in-frame rearrangements only. Not all clones are present; in checked studies, unresolved V genes account for under half, and no reason is known for the remainder. The D gene and trimming were derived from the DNA, and the V and J assignments and clone size from that table. The sample data list about 320,000 clones, and over 90% of these were observed just once. The top ten constitute 3.9% of the sample.

Enrolling through a virtual design, the prospective study's participants ranged in age from roughly 18 to 90 years and lived across roughly 23 United States geographic areas. Cohort assignment in the prospective study relied on participant-reported clinical history from a screening survey and a study questionnaire. Exposed participants were defined as having been in contact with someone with a PCR-confirmed or clinician-diagnosed COVID-19 case within 2 weeks of study entry. Each participant in the prospective study had whole blood, serum and a nasopharyngeal or oropharyngeal swab collected by mobile phlebotomists. Prospective study participants could optionally give additional blood draws and questionnaires over an approximately 2-month period. Prospective study blood samples were shipped either frozen or at room temperature before DNA extraction. V loses 2 bases, J loses 1 base, and the germline ends lie 9 bases apart. Including the terminal cysteine and phenylalanine, the CDR3 comprises 14 residues. The kept DNA is CDR3 alone, 42 bases in frame from the first base. As encoded in the germline V gene, CDR1 is SGDLS while CDR2 is YYNGEE.

Findings and caveats that apply to the study as a whole: How much clinical and demographic metadata was included differed by source and by participant, and the metadata was provided uncurated.

Sequencing was carried out using PBMCs or T cells enriched from blood (not recorded which). This receptor was identified in a woman in her 30s who had been exposed to COVID-19. The receptor chain draws on TRBV9 and TRBJ2-5; a weak D assignment points to TRBD2 (5 bases agree). The CDR3 protein is CASSVGLAQETQYF. DNA sequence: TGTGCCAGCAGCGTCGGGCTAGCCCAAGAGACCCAGTACTTC.